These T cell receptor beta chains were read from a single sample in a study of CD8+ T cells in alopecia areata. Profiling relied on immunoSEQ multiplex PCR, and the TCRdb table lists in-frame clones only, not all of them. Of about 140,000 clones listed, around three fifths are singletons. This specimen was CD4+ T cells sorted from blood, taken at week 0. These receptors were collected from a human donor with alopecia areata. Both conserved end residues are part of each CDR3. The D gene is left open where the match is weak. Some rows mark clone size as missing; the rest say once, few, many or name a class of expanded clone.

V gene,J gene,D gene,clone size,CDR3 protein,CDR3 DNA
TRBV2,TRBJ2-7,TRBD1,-,CASSEGGQGAYEQYF,TGTGCCAGCAGTGAAGGGGGACAGGGGGCTTACGAGCAGTACTTC
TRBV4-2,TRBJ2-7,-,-,CASSQETTYEQYF,TGTGCCAGCAGCCAAGAAACAACCTACGAGCAGTACTTC
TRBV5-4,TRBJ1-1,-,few,CASRQSENTEAFF,TGTGCCAGCAGGCAATCAGAGAACACTGAAGCTTTCTTT
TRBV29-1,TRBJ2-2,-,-,CSVRRQTNTGELFF,TGCAGCGTTAGAAGACAGACGAACACCGGGGAGCTGTTTTTT
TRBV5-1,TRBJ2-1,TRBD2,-,CASSLVAGTSYNEQFF,TGCGCCAGCAGCTTGGTAGCGGGGACTTCCTACAATGAGCAGTTCTTC
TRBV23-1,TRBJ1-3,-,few,CANMGVDRYRSGNTIYF,TGCGCCAACATGGGGGTCGACAGGTATCGGTCTGGAAACACCATATATTTT
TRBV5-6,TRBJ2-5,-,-,CASSLMDRFGTKETQYF,TGTGCCAGCAGCTTGATGGACAGATTCGGGACGAAAGAGACCCAGTACTTC
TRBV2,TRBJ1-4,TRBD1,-,CASSHPGQSLEKLFF,TGTGCCAGCAGTCATCCGGGACAGAGCTTAGAAAAACTGTTTTTT
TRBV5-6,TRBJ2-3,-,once,CASTPRGTPTDTQYF,TGTGCCAGCACCCCTCGCGGGACTCCCACAGATACGCAGTATTTT
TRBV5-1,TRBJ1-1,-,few,CASSSQQNTEAFF,TGCGCCAGCAGCTCACAACAGAACACTGAAGCTTTCTTT
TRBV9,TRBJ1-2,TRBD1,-,CASSVPGGGYTF,TGTGCCAGCAGCGTTCCAGGGGGTGGCTACACCTTC
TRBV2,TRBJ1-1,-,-,CASSEGQLNTEAFF,TGTGCCAGCAGTGAAGGGCAGCTGAACACTGAAGCTTTCTTT
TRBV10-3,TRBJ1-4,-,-,CAISSIRTTNEKLFF,TGTGCCATCAGCTCCATTAGAACCACTAATGAAAAACTGTTTTTT
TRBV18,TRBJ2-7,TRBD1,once,CASSTTGGRIPYEQYF,TGTGCCAGCTCCACGACAGGGGGCCGAATTCCCTACGAGCAGTACTTC
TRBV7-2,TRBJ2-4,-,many,CASSFVGGENIQYF,TGTGCCAGCAGCTTCGTGGGGGGCGAAAACATTCAGTACTTC
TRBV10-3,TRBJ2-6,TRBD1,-,CAISASTGGGSGANVLTF,TGTGCCATCAGTGCCTCGACAGGGGGCGGGTCTGGGGCCAACGTCCTGACTTTC
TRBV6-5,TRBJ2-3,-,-,CASRLGGGSTDTQYF,TGTGCCAGCAGGCTGGGAGGCGGAAGCACAGATACGCAGTATTTT
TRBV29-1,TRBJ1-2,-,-,CSVATAYWDGYTF,TGCAGCGTTGCGACAGCCTACTGGGATGGCTACACCTTC
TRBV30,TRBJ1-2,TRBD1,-,CAWSGQGLRGYTF,TGTGCCTGGAGCGGACAGGGGTTACGAGGCTACACCTTC
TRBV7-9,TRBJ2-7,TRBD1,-,CASSLGDRVGYEQYF,TGTGCCAGCAGCTTGGGTGACAGGGTGGGCTACGAGCAGTACTTC
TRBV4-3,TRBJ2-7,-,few,CASSPGDRFGEQYF,TGCGCCAGCAGCCCAGGAGACAGATTTGGGGAGCAGTACTTC
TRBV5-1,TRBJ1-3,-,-,CASSSGNTIYF,TGCGCCAGCAGCTCTGGAAACACCATATATTTT
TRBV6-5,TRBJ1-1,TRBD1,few,CASSYGTGGMDTEAFF,TGTGCCAGCAGTTACGGGACAGGGGGGATGGACACTGAAGCTTTCTTT
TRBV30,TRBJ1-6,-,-,CAWSVDFYNSPLHF,TGTGCCTGGAGTGTTGATTTCTATAATTCACCCCTCCACTTT
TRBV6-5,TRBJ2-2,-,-,CASSYSGAWMGGELFF,TGTGCCAGCAGTTACTCGGGGGCTTGGATGGGCGGGGAGCTGTTTTTT
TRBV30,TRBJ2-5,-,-,CAWKDLVETQYF,TGTGCCTGGAAAGACTTGGTGGAGACCCAGTACTTC
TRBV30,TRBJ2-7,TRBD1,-,CAWSRTGRSEQYF,TGTGCCTGGAGTCGGACAGGACGATCCGAGCAGTACTTC
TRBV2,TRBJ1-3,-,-,CASSSVRGNTIYF,TGTGCCAGCAGTTCCGTACGCGGAAACACCATATATTTT
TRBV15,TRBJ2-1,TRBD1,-,CATSRAPPGQGYNEQFF,TGTGCCACCAGCAGAGCCCCACCCGGACAGGGCTACAATGAGCAGTTCTTC
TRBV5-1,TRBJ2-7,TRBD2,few,CASSPGLAVYEQYF,TGCGCCAGCAGCCCGGGACTAGCGGTCTACGAGCAGTACTTC
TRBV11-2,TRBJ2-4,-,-,CASSLQDIQYF,TGTGCCAGCAGCCTGCAGGACATTCAGTACTTC
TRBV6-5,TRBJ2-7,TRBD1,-,CATWGTGLQSYEQYF,TGTGCCACCTGGGGGACAGGACTCCAATCCTACGAGCAGTACTTC
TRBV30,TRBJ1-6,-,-,CAWSETNNSPLHF,TGTGCCTGGAGTGAGACAAATAATTCACCCCTCCACTTT
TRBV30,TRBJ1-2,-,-,CAWSTGHASLRYGYTF,TGTGCCTGGAGTACCGGACATGCCTCTCTCCGCTATGGCTACACCTTC
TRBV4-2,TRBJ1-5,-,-,CASSPNPAGVGNQPQHF,TGTGCCAGCAGCCCGAATCCGGCGGGAGTGGGCAATCAGCCCCAGCATTTT
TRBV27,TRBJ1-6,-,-,CASSLGTLKSSYNSPLHF,TGTGCCAGCAGTTTAGGGACTCTCAAGAGCTCCTATAATTCACCCCTCCACTTT
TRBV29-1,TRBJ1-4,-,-,CSVELGGEKLFF,TGCAGCGTTGAACTGGGCGGTGAAAAACTGTTTTTT
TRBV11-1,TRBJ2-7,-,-,CASSDAGADEQYF,TGTGCCAGCAGCGACGCGGGGGCCGACGAGCAGTACTTC
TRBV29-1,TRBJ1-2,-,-,CSVGVGEGEYGYTF,TGCAGCGTTGGTGTTGGGGAGGGTGAATATGGCTACACCTTC
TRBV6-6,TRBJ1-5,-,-,CATGAQPQHF,TGTGCCACAGGGGCTCAGCCCCAGCATTTT
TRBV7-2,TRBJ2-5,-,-,CASTDQWFETQYF,TGTGCCAGCACGGACCAGTGGTTCGAGACCCAGTACTTC
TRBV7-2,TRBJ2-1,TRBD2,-,CASSPRTSGTSSSYNEQFF,TGTGCCAGCAGCCCGAGGACTAGCGGGACATCGAGTTCCTACAATGAGCAGTTCTTC
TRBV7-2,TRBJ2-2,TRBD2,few,CASSSSSGGTGELFF,TGTGCCAGCAGCTCCTCTAGCGGGGGGACCGGGGAGCTGTTTTTT
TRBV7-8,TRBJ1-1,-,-,CASSPGDRLGTEAFF,TGTGCCAGCAGCCCGGGTGACAGGCTGGGTACTGAAGCTTTCTTT
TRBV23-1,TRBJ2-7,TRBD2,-,CASSQSRGREGLKQYF,TGCGCCAGCAGTCAATCGCGCGGCAGGGAGGGACTGAAGCAGTACTTC
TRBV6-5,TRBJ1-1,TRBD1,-,CASSLTGRDTEAFF,TGTGCCAGCAGCCTGACAGGGAGAGATACTGAAGCTTTCTTT
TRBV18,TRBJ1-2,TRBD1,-,CASSPPGQGLYGYTF,TGTGCCAGCTCACCACCGGGACAGGGACTCTATGGCTACACCTTC
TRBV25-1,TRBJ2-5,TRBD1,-,CASSVAGTGVETQYF,TGTGCCAGCAGTGTCGCCGGGACAGGGGTAGAGACCCAGTACTTC
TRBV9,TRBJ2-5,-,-,CASSVGTVGGASQYF,TGTGCCAGCAGCGTAGGCACCGTGGGGGGGGCCTCCCAGTACTTC
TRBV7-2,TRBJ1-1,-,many,CASSSPPSPEGDWAFF,TGTGCCAGCAGCTCTCCTCCCAGCCCAGAGGGGGATTGGGCTTTCTTT
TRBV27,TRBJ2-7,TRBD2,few,CASSTTSGTSYEQYF,TGTGCCAGCAGTACGACTAGCGGAACTTCCTACGAGCAGTACTTC
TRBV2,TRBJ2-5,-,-,CASSVRGETQYF,TGTGCCAGCAGTGTCAGAGGAGAGACCCAGTACTTC
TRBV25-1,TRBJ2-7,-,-,CASSEAGSFSYEQYF,TGTGCCAGCAGTGAGGCAGGGAGTTTTTCCTACGAGCAGTACTTC